This entry lists 23 T cell receptor beta chains sequenced from one sample in a study of PD-L1 blockade in urothelial cancer. The time point here: pretreatment peripheral blood. Clones were sequenced by immunoSEQ multiplex PCR, and TCRdb holds only the in-frame ones, with some missing. The sample includes about 95,000 clones, more than 75% of them seen just once. The sample here was PBMCs, taken around atezolizumab (anti-PD-L1) treatment. These receptors all come from a man between 60 and 75 years old with urothelial cancer.

The chain joins TRBV4-1 to TRBJ2-5; unclear D gene. The CDR3 spans 15 residues. Trimming shortened V by 3 bases and J by 5 bases, and 16 bases separated the two germline ends. Germline CDR1 and CDR2: MGHRA and YSYEKL. In DNA, the CDR3 is TGCGCCAGCAGCCACCCCGGCCTGCAGAGGGAGACCCAGTACTTC. This gives the protein CASSHPGLQRETQYF.

The rearrangement links TRBV5-1 to TRBJ1-4; D is possibly TRBD1 (5 bases). CDR1 and CDR2 from the germline V gene are SGHRS and YFSETQ. The CDR3 loop spans 14 amino acids. Trimming left V 3 bases short and J 5 bases short, with 11 bases between. The CDR3 loop reads CASSSRGGNEKLFF. DNA of the CDR3: TGCGCCAGCAGCTCCCGGGGGGGGAATGAAAAACTGTTTTTT.

The table lists this clone with a count of one. This chain links TRBV7-2 with TRBJ1-3; perhaps TRBD1 as D (6 bases). Deletions cut 4 bases from V and 4 bases from J, with 14 bases between. The germline gives CDR1 SGHTA, CDR2 FQGNSA. This CDR3 has 15 amino acids. CDR3 protein: CASSSLQGHGNTIYF. CDR3 DNA sequence: TGTGCCAGCAGCTCCCTACAGGGTCACGGAAACACCATATATTTT.

The chain is built from TRBV2 and TRBJ2-7; 8 bases are shared with TRBD1. The V gene's germline CDR1 is SNHLY and CDR2 FYNNEI. CDR3 length: 13 amino acids. The junction had 0 bases not matched to a gene; V was cut back by 4 bases and J by 1 base. As DNA, the CDR3 is TGTGCCAGCAGTGGGACAGGGTCCTACGAGCAGTACTTC. It is translated as CASSGTGSYEQYF.

The J gene is TRBJ1-3, the V gene TRBV11-2; 10 bases match TRBD1. Germline CDR1 SGHAT, CDR2 FQNNGV. CDR3 length equals 16 residues. With V trimmed by 1 base and J by 0 bases, 0 bases remained unmatched. CDR3 loop: CASSLGTGGSGNTIYF. CDR3 in DNA: TGTGCCAGCAGCTTAGGGACAGGGGGCTCTGGAAACACCATATATTTT.

This chain joins TRBV19 and TRBJ1-1; D not certain. Germline V gives CDR1 LNHDA, CDR2 SQIVND (reference sequence). The CDR3 spans 12 residues. V lost 8 bases to trimming and J lost 4 bases, with 11 bases between them. CDR3 nucleotides: TGTGCCAGTCTTCGCGGAATCACTGAAGCTTTCTTT. Amino acid sequence: CASLRGITEAFF.

CDR3: CASSLRGPVTGELFF. The CDR3 DNA is TGTGCCAGCAGTTTAAGAGGGCCGGTCACCGGGGAGCTGTTTTTT. This chain joins TRBV28 and TRBJ2-2, with D perhaps TRBD2 (5 bases). V lost 2 bases to trimming and J lost 4 bases, with 11 bases between them. CDR1 and CDR2 (germline): MDHEN, SYDVKM. The CDR3 sequence is 15 residues long. Using reference TRBV28 and TRBJ2-2 for the parts outside the CDR3, the full variable domain is DVKVTQSSRYLVKRTGEKVFLECVQDMDHENMFWYRQDPGLGLRLIYFSYDVKMKEKGDIPEGYSVSREKKERFSLILESASTNQTSMYLCASSLRGPVTGELFFGEGSRLTVL.

This chain connects TRBV18 to TRBJ2-7; a weak D match, TRBD1 (5 bases). V lost 8 bases, J lost 5 bases, and 16 bases lay in between. Germline CDR1 KGHSH, CDR2 LQKENI. The CDR3 loop spans 13 amino acids. Here the CDR3 DNA reads TGTGCCAGCGCCCTCGCAGGGTTCAACGAGCAGTACTTC. Translated, it gives CASALAGFNEQYF.

The rearrangement joins TRBV11-2 to TRBJ2-2; D is possibly TRBD1 (6 bases). Germline V gene lookup returns CDR1 SGHAT and CDR2 FQNNGV. V was clipped by 3 bases and J by 3 bases, with 8 bases between them. The CDR3 spans 14 residues. CDR3 sequence: CASSLGHYTGELFF. In DNA, the CDR3 is TGTGCCAGCAGCTTGGGACACTACACCGGGGAGCTGTTTTTT.

This chain links TRBV9 with TRBJ1-2; D not certain. Trimming stripped 3 bases from V and 3 bases from J, with 3 bases between. This CDR3 has 11 amino acids. The germline V gene encodes CDR1 SGDLS and CDR2 YYNGEE. DNA of the CDR3: TGTGCCAGCAGCGCATACTATGGCTACACCTTC. Encoded protein: CASSAYYGYTF. Combining the CDR3 with reference TRBV9 and TRBJ1-2 gives the whole variable domain DSGVTQTPKHLITATGQRVTLRCSPRSGDLSVYWYQQSLDQGLQFLIQYYNGEERAKGNILERFSAQQFPDLHSELNLSSLELGDSALYFCASSAYYGYTFGSGTRLTVV.

The CDR3 nucleotides are TGTGCCAGCACCCCCCCCCAGGGACAGACCGGGGAGCTGTTTTTT. Translated, it gives CASTPPQGQTGELFF. The V gene is TRBV5-6, the J gene TRBJ2-2; the match to TRBD1 covers 7 bases. Germline V gives CDR1 SGHDT, CDR2 YYEEEE. The trim removed 6 bases at V and 5 bases at J, leaving 10 bases unmatched. The CDR3 runs to 15 residues.

The chain has TRBV20-1 and TRBJ2-7, with 7 positions matching TRBD2. The CDR3 length is 10 residues. Unmatched junction bases numbered 3, after V lost 6 bases and J lost 7 bases. Looked up from germline, CDR1 is DFQATT and CDR2 is SNEGSKA (reference sequence). The CDR3 coding sequence is TGCAGTGCGGCGCGGGGGGAGCAGTACTTC. This sequence encodes CSAARGEQYF.

The CDR3 DNA sequence: TGTGCCAGCACCCCCCCAGGGACTAGCGGGGGGGCCGGTACAGATACGCAGTATTTT. Its protein is CASTPPGTSGGAGTDTQYF. The chain links TRBV7-9 to TRBJ2-3; 16 positions agree with TRBD2. CDR1 and CDR2 from the germline V gene are SEHNR and FQNEAQ (reference sequence). The V and J ends lost 7 bases and 3 bases, in that order; junction bases with no gene match: 13. The CDR3 sequence is 19 residues long.

This chain connects TRBV28 to TRBJ2-2; D is unclear. Per the germline V gene, CDR1 is MDHEN and CDR2 is SYDVKM. V was pared by 6 bases and J by 1 base, with 6 bases between. The CDR3 loop spans 13 amino acids. DNA for the CDR3: TGTGCCAGCAGATACGGGAACACCGGGGAGCTGTTTTTT. The encoded protein is CASRYGNTGELFF.

This sequence joins TRBV7-9 and TRBJ1-2; D may be TRBD1 (5 bases). This CDR3 has 14 residues. The V end was cut by 2 bases, the J end by 8 bases, with 15 bases between. CDR1 is SEHNR, CDR2 FQNEAQ, per germline (reference sequence). The CDR3 DNA follows: TGTGCCAGCAGCTTAACGGCAGGGCTGAGAGGCTACACCTTC. Translated: CASSLTAGLRGYTF.

This clone came up once. The chain has TRBV4-3 and TRBJ1-6; no firm D call. V was pared by 0 bases and J by 5 bases, with 5 bases between. Germline loops: CDR1 LGHNA, CDR2 YSLEER. This CDR3 spans 14 amino acids. The CDR3 nucleotides read TGCGCCAGCAGCCAAGACGGGGATAATTCACCCCTCCACTTT. Translating gives CASSQDGDNSPLHF.

The chain's CDR3 is CASSAGTGTGNQPQHF. CDR3 DNA sequence: TGCGCCAGCAGCGCCGGCACAGGGACGGGAAATCAGCCCCAGCATTTT. The V call is TRBV5-1, the J call TRBJ1-5, with D possibly being TRBD1 (6 bases). CDR1 and CDR2 from the germline V gene are SGHRS and YFSETQ. This CDR3 is 16 amino acids long. V gave up 4 bases and J gave up 4 bases, with 18 bases separating them.

The chain couples TRBV16 to TRBJ1-1; tentative D call: TRBD1 (5 bases). V was shortened by 0 bases and J by 4 bases, with 9 bases between the two germline ends. The germline V gene encodes CDR1 KGHSY and CDR2 FQNENV. This CDR3 has 14 residues. The CDR3 nucleotides are TGTGCCAGCAGCCAATCGCAGGGTCTCACTGAAGCTTTCTTT. Translated: CASSQSQGLTEAFF.

This clone was seen a handful of times. The chain employs TRBV10-1 and TRBJ2-7; 10 nucleotides align to TRBD1. V trimming: 10 bases; J trimming: 7 bases; junction bases outside the gene matches: 10. CDR3 length: 13 amino acids. CDR1 and CDR2 from the germline V gene are WNHNN and SYGVQD (reference sequence). The CDR3 spells CAISGTGVEEQYF. In DNA, the CDR3 is TGCGCCATCTCCGGGACAGGGGTCGAGGAGCAGTACTTC.

The chain is built from TRBV11-2 and TRBJ1-2; D is perhaps TRBD1 (6 bases). V dropped 4 bases and J dropped 6 bases, with 18 bases sitting between them. The CDR3 has 15 amino acids. Germline CDR1 and CDR2: SGHAT and FQNNGV. The CDR3 is CASSSDSIFLNGYTF. Here the CDR3 DNA reads TGTGCCAGCAGCTCGGACAGTATTTTCTTAAATGGCTACACCTTC.

The chain couples TRBV9 to TRBJ2-1, with a possible D match to TRBD2 (7 bases). The CDR3 totals 18 residues. Trimming cost V 0 bases and J 4 bases, with 20 bases left between them. Germline V lookup: CDR1 SGDLS, CDR2 YYNGEE. The CDR3 loop is CASSVAKGGRGKYNEQFF. The CDR3 coding sequence is TGTGCCAGCAGCGTAGCAAAGGGGGGGCGGGGGAAATACAATGAGCAGTTCTTC.

This clone has more than one count but fewer than ten. This chain links TRBV2 with TRBJ1-5; D remains ambiguous. Trimming removed 5 bases at V and 4 bases at J, with 18 bases between. From germline, CDR1 is SNHLY and CDR2 FYNNEI. The CDR3 runs 16 residues. The CDR3: CASSRTRRVENQPQHF. CDR3 DNA: TGTGCCAGCAGTAGAACCCGACGGGTAGAGAATCAGCCCCAGCATTTT.

The rearrangement links TRBV5-6 to TRBJ1-3; D is possibly TRBD1 (5 bases). V lost 7 bases and J 8 bases, leaving 19 bases between the germline ends. Germline lookup yields CDR1 SGHDT and CDR2 YYEEEE. This CDR3 is built from 14 residues. CDR3 nucleotides: TGTGCCAGCTCGATGGACATTGTAAGGGACACCATATATTTT. Translation: CASSMDIVRDTIYF.